Sequencing of this TCR beta chain was carried out in a study of cytomegalovirus exposure and HLA in healthy donors. PCR was performed using 60 Vbeta and 13 Jbeta primers. Here immunoSEQ multiplex PCR was the method, and the copy in TCRdb shows in-frame clones only, minus some. The data contain 130,000 or so clones, nearly 80% of them singletons. In germline, CDR1 is SEHNR, CDR2 FQNEAQ (reference sequence). The length of the CDR3 is 16 residues. V lost 5 bases, J lost 0 bases, and 13 bases lay in between. The clonotype comes from a male donor in good health and CMV-seronegative. Sequencing used PBMCs. V gene TRBV7-9 combines with J gene TRBJ1-4; D not certain. The CDR3 bases are TGTGCCAGCAGCCGTCGGGTGGCTGCAACTAATGAAAAACTGTTTTTT. Translating gives CASSRRVAATNEKLFF.